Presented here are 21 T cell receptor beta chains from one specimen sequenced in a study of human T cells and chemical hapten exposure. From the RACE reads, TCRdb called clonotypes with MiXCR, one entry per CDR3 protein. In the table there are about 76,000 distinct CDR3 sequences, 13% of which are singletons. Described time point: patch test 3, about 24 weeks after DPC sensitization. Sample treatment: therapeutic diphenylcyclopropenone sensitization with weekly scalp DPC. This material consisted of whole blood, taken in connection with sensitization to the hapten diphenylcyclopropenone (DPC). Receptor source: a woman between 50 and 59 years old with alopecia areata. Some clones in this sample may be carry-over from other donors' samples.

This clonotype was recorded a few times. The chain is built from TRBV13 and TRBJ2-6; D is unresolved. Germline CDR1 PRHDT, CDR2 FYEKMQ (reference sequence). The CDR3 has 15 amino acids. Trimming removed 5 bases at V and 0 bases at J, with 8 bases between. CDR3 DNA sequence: TGTGCCAGCAGCATATCAACCTCTGGGGCCAACGTCCTGACTTTC. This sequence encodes CASSISTSGANVLTF.

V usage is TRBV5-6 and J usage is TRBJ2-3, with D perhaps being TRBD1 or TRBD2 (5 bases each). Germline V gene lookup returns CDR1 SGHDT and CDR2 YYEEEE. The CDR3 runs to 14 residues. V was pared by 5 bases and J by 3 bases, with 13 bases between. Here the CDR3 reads CASSVWGSTDTQYF. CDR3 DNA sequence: TGTGCCAGCAGTGTATGGGGGAGTACAGATACGCAGTATTTT.

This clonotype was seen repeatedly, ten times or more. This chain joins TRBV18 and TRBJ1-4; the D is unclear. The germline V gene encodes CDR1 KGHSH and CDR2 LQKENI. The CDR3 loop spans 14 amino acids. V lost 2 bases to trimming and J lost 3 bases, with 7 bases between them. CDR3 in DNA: TGTGCCAGCTCACCAGAGGGTGCTAATGAAAAACTGTTTTTT. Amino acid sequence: CASSPEGANEKLFF.

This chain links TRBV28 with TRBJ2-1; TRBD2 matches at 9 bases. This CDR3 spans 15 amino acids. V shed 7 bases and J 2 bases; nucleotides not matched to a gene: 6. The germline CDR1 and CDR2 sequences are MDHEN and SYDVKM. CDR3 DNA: TGTGCCAGCATCCTTAGCGGGGGCCCCTACAATGAGCAGTTCTTC. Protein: CASILSGGPYNEQFF.

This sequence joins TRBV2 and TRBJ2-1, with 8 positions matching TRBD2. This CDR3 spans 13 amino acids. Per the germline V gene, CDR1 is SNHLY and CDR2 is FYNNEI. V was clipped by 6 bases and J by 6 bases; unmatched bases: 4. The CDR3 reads CASRPTSANEQFF. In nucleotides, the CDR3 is TGTGCCAGCAGGCCGACTAGCGCCAATGAGCAGTTCTTC. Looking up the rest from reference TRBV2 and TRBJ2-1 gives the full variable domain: EPEVTQTPSHQVTQMGQEVILRCVPISNHLYFYWYRQILGQKVEFLVSFYNNEISEKSEIFDDQFSVERPDGSNFTLKIRSTKLEDSAMYFCASRPTSANEQFFGPGTRLTVL.

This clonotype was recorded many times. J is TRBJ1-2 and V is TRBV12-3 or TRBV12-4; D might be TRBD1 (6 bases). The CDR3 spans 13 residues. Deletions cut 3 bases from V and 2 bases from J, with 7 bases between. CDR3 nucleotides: TGTGCCAGCAGTTTTCAGGGGAACTATGGCTACACCTTC. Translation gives CASSFQGNYGYTF.

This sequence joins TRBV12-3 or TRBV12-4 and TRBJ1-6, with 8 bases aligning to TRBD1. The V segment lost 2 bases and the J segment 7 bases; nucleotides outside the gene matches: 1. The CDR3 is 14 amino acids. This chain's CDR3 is CASSLRQGNSPLHF. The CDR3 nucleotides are TGTGCCAGCAGTTTAAGACAGGGGAATTCACCCCTCCACTTT.

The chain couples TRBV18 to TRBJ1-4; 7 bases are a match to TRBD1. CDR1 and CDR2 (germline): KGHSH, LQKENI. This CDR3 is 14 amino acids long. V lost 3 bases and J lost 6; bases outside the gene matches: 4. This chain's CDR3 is CASSPRTGYEKLFF. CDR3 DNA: TGTGCCAGCTCACCTAGGACAGGTTATGAAAAACTGTTTTTT.

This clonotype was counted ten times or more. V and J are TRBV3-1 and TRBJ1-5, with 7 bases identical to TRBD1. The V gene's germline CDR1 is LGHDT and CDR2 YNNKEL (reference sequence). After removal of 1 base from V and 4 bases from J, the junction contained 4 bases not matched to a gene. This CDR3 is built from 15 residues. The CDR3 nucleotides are TGTGCCAGCAGCCAAGGTAGGGACAGAAATCAGCCCCAGCATTTT. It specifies CASSQGRDRNQPQHF.

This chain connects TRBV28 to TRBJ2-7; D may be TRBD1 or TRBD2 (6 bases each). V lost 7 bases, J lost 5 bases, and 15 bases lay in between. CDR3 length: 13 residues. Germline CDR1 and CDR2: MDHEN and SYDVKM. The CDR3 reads CASIGGAIHEQYF. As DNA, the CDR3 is TGTGCCAGCATCGGGGGCGCCATCCACGAGCAGTACTTC.

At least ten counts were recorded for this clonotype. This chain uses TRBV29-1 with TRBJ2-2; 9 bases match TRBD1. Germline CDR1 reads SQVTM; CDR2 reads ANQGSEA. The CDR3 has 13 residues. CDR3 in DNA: TGCAGTGTGGACAGGGGATCCACCGGGGAGCTGTTTTTT. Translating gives CSVDRGSTGELFF.

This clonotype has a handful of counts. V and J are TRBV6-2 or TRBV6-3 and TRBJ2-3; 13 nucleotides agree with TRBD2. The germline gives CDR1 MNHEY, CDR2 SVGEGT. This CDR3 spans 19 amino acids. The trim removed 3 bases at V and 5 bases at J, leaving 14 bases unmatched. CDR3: CASSYGGRRTSGRIDTQYF. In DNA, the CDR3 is TGTGCCAGCAGTTATGGGGGACGTCGGACTAGCGGGAGAATAGATACGCAGTATTTT.

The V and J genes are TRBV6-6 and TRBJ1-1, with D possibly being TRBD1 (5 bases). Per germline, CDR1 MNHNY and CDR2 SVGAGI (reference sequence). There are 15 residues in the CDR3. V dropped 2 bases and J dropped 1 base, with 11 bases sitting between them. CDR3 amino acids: CASSYTGTENTEAFF. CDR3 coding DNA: TGTGCCAGCAGTTACACCGGGACGGAGAACACTGAAGCTTTCTTT.

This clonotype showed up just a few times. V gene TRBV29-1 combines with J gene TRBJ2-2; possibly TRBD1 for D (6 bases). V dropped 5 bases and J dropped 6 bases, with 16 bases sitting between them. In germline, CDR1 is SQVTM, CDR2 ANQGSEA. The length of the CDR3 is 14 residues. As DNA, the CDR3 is TGCAGCGTTCGCCCCCAGGGGCTCCCCGGGGAGCTGTTTTTT. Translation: CSVRPQGLPGELFF.

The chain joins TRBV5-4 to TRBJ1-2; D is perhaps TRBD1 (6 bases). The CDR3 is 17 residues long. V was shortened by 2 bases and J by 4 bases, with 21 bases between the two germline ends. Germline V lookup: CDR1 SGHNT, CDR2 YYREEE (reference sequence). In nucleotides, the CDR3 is TGTGCCAGCAGCTTACCACAGGGTCCCACGGAAAGCTATGGCTACACCTTC. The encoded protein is CASSLPQGPTESYGYTF.

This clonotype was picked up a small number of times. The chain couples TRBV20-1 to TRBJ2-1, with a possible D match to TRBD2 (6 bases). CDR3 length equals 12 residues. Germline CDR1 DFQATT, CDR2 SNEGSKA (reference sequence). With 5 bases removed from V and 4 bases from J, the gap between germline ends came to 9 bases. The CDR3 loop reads CSAEEGYNEQFF. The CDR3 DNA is TGCAGTGCTGAGGAGGGATACAATGAGCAGTTCTTC.

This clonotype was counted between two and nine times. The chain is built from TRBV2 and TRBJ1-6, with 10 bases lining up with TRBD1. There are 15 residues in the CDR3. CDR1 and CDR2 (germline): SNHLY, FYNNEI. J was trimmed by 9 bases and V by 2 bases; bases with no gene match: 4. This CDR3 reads CASSETGTGVSPLHF. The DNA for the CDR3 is TGTGCCAGCAGTGAAACCGGGACAGGGGTTTCACCCCTCCACTTT.

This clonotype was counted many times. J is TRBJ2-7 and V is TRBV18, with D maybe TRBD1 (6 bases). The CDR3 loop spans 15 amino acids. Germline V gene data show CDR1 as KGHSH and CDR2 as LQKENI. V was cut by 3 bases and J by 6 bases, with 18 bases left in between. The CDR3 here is CASSPETSGVSEQYF. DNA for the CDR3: TGTGCCAGCTCACCGGAGACGTCAGGGGTATCCGAGCAGTACTTC.

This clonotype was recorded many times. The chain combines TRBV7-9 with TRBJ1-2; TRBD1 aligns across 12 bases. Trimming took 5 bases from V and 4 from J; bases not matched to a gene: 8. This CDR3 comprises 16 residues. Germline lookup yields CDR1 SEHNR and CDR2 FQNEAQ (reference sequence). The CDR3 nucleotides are TGTGCCAGCAGCCAAGGGGGACAGGGGGCCCTCTATGGCTACACCTTC. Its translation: CASSQGGQGALYGYTF. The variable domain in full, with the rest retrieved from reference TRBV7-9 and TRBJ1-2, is DTGVSQNPRHKITKRGQNVTFRCDPISEHNRLYWYRQTLGQGPEFLTYFQNEAQLEKSRLLSDRFSAERPKGSFSTLEIQRTEQGDSAMYLCASSQGGQGALYGYTFGSGTRLTVV.

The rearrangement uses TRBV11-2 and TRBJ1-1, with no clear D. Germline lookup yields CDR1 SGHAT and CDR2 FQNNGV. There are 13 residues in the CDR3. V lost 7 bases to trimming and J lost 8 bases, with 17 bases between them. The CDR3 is CASTPGGLAEAFF. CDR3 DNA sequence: TGTGCCAGCACCCCGGGAGGGTTAGCAGAAGCTTTCTTT.

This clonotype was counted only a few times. The CDR3, as DNA: TGTGCCAGCAGCCAAGATCTGGGGGGCCCGGGGGAGCAGTACTTC. Amino acids: CASSQDLGGPGEQYF. The chain combines TRBV3-1 with TRBJ2-7, with D perhaps being TRBD1 or TRBD2 (6 bases each). The CDR3 spans 15 residues. Germline V gene sequence: CDR1 LGHDT, CDR2 YNNKEL (reference sequence). Trimming pared 0 bases from V and 7 bases from J, leaving 16 bases between.